This TCR beta chain was profiled in a study of blood T cell repertoires in COVID-19. Study information: There were acute and convalescent COVID-19 samples, and they came from the United States, Italy and Spain. T cells, B-cell-depleted T cells, or PBMCs provided the cDNA or gDNA that served as material.

In the authors' workflow: Estimates of nucleated cell counts were drawn from the amplification of reference gene primers. Sequenced by immunoSEQ multiplex PCR; TCRdb stores in-frame clones only, minus some. That table furnishes V, J and clone size, whereas the DNA furnished D and trimming. The sample shows 150,000 to 180,000 clones, over 65% of them seen only once. The germline V and J ends were trimmed by 5 bases and 3 bases, with 13 bases remaining between them. Germline CDR1 reads LNHDA; CDR2 reads SQIVND (reference sequence). The CDR3 consists of 15 residues. This chain joins TRBV19 and TRBJ1-4; D might be TRBD1 (6 bases). The specimen sequenced was peripheral blood. The TCR sequence derives from a man older than 75 with acute or convalescent COVID-19. CDR3 sequence reads: CASSLPGAANEKLFF. In nucleotides, the CDR3 is TGTGCCAGTAGTCTCCCAGGGGCGGCTAATGAAAAACTGTTTTTT.